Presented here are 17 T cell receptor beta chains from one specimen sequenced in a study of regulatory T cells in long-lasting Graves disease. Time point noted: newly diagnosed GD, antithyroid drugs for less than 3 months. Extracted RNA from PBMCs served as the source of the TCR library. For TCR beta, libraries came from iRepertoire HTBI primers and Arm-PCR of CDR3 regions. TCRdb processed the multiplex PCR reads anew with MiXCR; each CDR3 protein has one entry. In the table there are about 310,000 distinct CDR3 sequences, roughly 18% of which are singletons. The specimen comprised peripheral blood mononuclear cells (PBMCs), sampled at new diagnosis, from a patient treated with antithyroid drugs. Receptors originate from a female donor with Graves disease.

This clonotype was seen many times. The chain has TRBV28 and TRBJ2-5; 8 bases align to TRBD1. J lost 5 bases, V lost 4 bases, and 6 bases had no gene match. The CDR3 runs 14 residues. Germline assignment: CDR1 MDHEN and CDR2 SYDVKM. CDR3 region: CASSSHRGRETQYF. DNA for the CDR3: TGTGCCAGCAGTTCCCACAGGGGGAGGGAGACCCAGTACTTC.

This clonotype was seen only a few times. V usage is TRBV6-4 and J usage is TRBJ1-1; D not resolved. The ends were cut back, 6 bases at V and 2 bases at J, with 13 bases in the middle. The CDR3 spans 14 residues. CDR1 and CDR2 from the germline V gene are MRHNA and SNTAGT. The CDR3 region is CASRSSPENTEAFF. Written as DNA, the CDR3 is TGTGCCAGCAGAAGTTCTCCAGAAAACACTGAAGCTTTCTTT.

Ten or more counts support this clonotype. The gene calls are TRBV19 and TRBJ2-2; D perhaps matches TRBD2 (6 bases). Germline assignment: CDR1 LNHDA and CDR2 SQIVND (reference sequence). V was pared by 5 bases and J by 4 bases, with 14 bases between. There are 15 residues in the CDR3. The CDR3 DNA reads TGTGCCAGTAGTTCGGGAGCGGCACTCACCGGGGAGCTGTTTTTT. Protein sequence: CASSSGAALTGELFF.

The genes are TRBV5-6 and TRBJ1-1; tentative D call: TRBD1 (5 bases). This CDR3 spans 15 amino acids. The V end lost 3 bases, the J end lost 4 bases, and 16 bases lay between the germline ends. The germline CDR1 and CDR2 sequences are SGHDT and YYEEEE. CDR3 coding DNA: TGTGCCAGCAGCTCTTACAGGTCGAGGGGCACTGAAGCTTTCTTT. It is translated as CASSSYRSRGTEAFF.

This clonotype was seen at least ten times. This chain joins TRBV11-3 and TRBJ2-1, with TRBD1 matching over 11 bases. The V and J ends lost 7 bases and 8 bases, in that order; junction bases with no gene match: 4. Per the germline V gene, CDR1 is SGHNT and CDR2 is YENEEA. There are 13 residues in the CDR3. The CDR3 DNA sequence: TGTGCCAGCACCGGACAGGGGGCTTATGAGCAGTTCTTC. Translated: CASTGQGAYEQFF.

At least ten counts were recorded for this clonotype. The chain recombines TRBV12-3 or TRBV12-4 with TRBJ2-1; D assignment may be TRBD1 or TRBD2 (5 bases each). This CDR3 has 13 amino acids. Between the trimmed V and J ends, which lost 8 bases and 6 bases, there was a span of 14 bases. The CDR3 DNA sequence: TGTGCCAGCCACCCGGGGCCAACCAATGAGCAGTTCTTC. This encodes CASHPGPTNEQFF.

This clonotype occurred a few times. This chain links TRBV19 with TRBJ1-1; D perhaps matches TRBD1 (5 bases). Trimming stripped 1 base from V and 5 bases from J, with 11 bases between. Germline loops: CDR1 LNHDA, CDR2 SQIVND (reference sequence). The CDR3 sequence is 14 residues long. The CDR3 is CASSIAGAGTEAFF. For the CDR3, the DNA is TGTGCCAGTAGTATAGCCGGGGCAGGGACTGAAGCTTTCTTT. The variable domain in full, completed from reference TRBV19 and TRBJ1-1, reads DGGITQSPKYLFRKEGQNVTLSCEQNLNHDAMYWYRQDPGQGLRLIYYSQIVNDFQKGDIAEGYSVSREKKESFPLTVTSAQKNPTAFYLCASSIAGAGTEAFFGQGTRLTVV.

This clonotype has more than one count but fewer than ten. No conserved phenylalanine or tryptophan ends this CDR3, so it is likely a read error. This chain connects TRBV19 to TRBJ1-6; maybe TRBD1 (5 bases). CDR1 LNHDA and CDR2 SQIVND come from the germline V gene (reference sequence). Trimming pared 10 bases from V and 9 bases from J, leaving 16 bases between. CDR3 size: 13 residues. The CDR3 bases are TGTGCCACCGCAGGGACCGGGGGTTCACCCCTCCACTAT. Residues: CATAGTGGSPLHY.

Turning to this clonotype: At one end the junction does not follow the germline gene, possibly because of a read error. CDR3 amino acids: CASSLGTGTVELFF. As DNA, the CDR3 is TGCGCCAGCAGCTTGGGTACGGGAACCGTGGAGCTGTTTTTT. The gene calls are TRBV5-1 and TRBJ2-2, with D perhaps TRBD2 (5 bases). Germline loops: CDR1 SGHRS, CDR2 YFSETQ. The CDR3 extends over 14 amino acids.

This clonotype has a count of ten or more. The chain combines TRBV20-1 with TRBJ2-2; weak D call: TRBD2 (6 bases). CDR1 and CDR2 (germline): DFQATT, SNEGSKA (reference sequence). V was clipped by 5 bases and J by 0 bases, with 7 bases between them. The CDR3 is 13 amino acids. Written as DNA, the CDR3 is TGCAGTGCTTCGGGGGCGAACACCGGGGAGCTGTTTTTT. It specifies CSASGANTGELFF.

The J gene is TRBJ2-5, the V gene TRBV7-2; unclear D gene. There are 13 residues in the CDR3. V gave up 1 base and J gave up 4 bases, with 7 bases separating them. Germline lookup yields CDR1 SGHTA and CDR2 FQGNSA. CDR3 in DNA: TGTGCCAGCAGCTTAGTTGTCATAGAGACCCAGTACTTC. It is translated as CASSLVVIETQYF. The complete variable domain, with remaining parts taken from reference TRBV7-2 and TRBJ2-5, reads GAGVSQSPSNKVTEKGKDVELRCDPISGHTALYWYRQSLGQGLEFLIYFQGNSAPDKSGLPSDRFSAERTGGSVSTLTIQRTQQEDSAVYLCASSLVVIETQYFGPGTRLLVL.

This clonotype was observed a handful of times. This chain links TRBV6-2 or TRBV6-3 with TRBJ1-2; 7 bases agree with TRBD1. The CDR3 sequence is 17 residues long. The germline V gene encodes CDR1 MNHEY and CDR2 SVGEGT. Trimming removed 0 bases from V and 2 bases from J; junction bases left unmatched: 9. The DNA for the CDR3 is TGTGCCAGCAGTTACTCCATCCCCCCACAGGGGAACTATGGCTACACCTTC. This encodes CASSYSIPPQGNYGYTF.

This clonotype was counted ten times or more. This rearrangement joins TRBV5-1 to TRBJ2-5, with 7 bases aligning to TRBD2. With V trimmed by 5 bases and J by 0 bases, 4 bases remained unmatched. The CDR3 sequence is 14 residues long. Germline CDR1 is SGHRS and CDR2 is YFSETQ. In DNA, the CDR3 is TGCGCCAGCAGGCCCGGGGGGAACCAAGAGACCCAGTACTTC. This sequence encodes CASRPGGNQETQYF.

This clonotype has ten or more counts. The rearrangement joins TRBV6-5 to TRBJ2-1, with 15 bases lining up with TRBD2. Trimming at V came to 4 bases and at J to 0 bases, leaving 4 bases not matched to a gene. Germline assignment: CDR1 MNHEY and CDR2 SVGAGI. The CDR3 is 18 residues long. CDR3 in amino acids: CASSSGLAGGSSYNEQFF. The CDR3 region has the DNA TGTGCCAGCAGTTCCGGACTAGCGGGAGGGAGCTCCTACAATGAGCAGTTCTTC.

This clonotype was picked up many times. This CDR3 reads CSARQGPNTGELFF. Written as DNA, the CDR3 is TGCAGTGCGAGACAGGGACCGAACACCGGGGAGCTGTTTTTT. This chain connects TRBV20-1 to TRBJ2-2; 7 nucleotides align to TRBD1. The J segment lost 0 bases and the V segment lost 6 bases, leaving 4 bases of the junction unmatched. Per the germline V gene, CDR1 is DFQATT and CDR2 is SNEGSKA (reference sequence). There are 14 residues in the CDR3.

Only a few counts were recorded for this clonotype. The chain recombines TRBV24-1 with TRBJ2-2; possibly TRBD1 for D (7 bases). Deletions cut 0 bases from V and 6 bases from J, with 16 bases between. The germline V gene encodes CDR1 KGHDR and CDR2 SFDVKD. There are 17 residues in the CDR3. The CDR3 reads CATSDLQGTGDSGELFF. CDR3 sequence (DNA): TGTGCCACCAGTGATTTGCAAGGAACAGGGGACTCCGGGGAGCTGTTTTTT.

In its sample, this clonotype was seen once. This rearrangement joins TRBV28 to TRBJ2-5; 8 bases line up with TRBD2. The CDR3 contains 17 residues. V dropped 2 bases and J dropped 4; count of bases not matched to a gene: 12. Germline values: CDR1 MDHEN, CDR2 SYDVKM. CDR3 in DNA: TGTGCCAGCAGTTTACTACAGCGGGAGTGGTCTATAGAGACCCAGTACTTC. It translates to CASSLLQREWSIETQYF. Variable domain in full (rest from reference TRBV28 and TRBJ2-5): DVKVTQSSRYLVKRTGEKVFLECVQDMDHENMFWYRQDPGLGLRLIYFSYDVKMKEKGDIPEGYSVSREKKERFSLILESASTNQTSMYLCASSLLQREWSIETQYFGPGTRLLVL.